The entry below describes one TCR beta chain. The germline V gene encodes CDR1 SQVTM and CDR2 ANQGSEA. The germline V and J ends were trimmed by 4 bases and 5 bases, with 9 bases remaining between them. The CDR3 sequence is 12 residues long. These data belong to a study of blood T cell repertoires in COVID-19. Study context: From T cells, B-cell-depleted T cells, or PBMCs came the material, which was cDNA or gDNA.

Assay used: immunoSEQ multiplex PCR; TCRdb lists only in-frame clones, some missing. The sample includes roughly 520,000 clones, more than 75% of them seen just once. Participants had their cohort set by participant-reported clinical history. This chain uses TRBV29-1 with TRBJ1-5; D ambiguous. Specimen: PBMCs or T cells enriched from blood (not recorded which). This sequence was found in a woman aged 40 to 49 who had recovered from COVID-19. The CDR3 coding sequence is TGCAGCGTTGGCGGCCCGGATCAGCCCCAGCATTTT. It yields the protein CSVGGPDQPQHF.